This TCR beta chain is from a study of Graves' ophthalmopathy and Graves' hyperthyroidism. The CDR3 spans 14 residues. Germline lookup yields CDR1 SGHAT and CDR2 FQNNGV. The ends lost 2 bases at V and 5 bases at J; junction bases unmatched: 5. Patients in the hyperthyroidism group, adults aged 18 to 65, were newly diagnosed, under 2 months' duration. Other autoimmune disease, uncontrolled infection, pregnancy and lactation led to exclusion. RNA transcripts were the source from which TCR beta CDR3 regions were amplified. An initial RT-PCR round employing HTBI primers preceded a second-round multiplex PCR. Via MiXCR, TCRdb re-called the multiplex PCR reads, giving one row per CDR3 protein. Among approximately 410,000 distinct CDR3 sequences listed, 15% were seen once. This clonotype was observed at least ten times. The antigen is unknown. General study points: Blood also held most thyroid clonotypes expanded above 0.001 frequency.

Material for sequencing was peripheral blood. The chain combines TRBV11-2 with TRBJ2-7; 8 nucleotides agree with TRBD1. This receptor was taken from a woman younger than 30 with stable Graves' hyperthyroidism. The CDR3 DNA reads TGTGCCAGCAGCTTAAACGCAGGGGGCGACGAGCAGTACTTC. Protein product: CASSLNAGGDEQYF.